This T cell receptor beta chain was sequenced for a study of blood T cell repertoires in COVID-19. Study-level background: The analysed material was cDNA or gDNA that came from T cells, B-cell-depleted T cells, or PBMCs.

Recovered status applied to Cohort 3 donors who had two consecutive negative PCRs. It also applied to those with clearance or with symptom resolution. The CDR3 spans 14 residues. V lost 4 bases and J lost 1, with 11 bases in between. Germline CDR1 and CDR2: SGHRS and YFSETQ. Assay used: immunoSEQ multiplex PCR; TCRdb lists only in-frame clones, some missing. The profile shows 300,000 to 450,000 clones, around 87% of them singletons. This TCR came from a man younger than 40 who had recovered from COVID-19. This rearrangement joins TRBV5-1 to TRBJ2-5; the D gene is possibly TRBD1 (6 bases). Specimen: PBMCs or T cells enriched from blood (not recorded which). This CDR3 reads CASSPSGAQETQYF. The CDR3 coding sequence is TGCGCCAGCAGCCCCTCAGGGGCCCAAGAGACCCAGTACTTC.